The next 11 T cell receptor beta chains were all read from a single sample in a study of T cell changes during pregnancy in multiple sclerosis. Sequencing used immunoSEQ multiplex PCR; TCRdb keeps in-frame clones, though not all of them. The sample lists around 62,000 clones; 89% were seen once. The source was peripheral blood, collected in the first trimester of pregnancy. The origin of the receptors is a female donor with multiple sclerosis, enrolled in a pregnancy study.

This chain uses TRBV27 with TRBJ1-5; tentatively, D is TRBD1 (6 bases). The CDR3 extends over 15 amino acids. CDR1 is MNHEY, CDR2 SMNVEV, per germline (reference sequence). V was trimmed by 5 bases and J by 3 bases, leaving 14 bases between them. The CDR3 sequence: CASSLRDTTNQPQHF. Written as DNA, the CDR3 is TGTGCCAGCAGTCTAAGGGACACTACCAATCAGCCCCAGCATTTT.

V and J are TRBV2 and TRBJ1-5; the D is unclear. V shed 1 base and J shed 2 bases, with 9 bases lying between them. The CDR3 runs to 15 residues. Looked up from germline, CDR1 is SNHLY and CDR2 is FYNNEI. CDR3 nucleotides: TGTGCCAGCAGTGAAGGGGGAGGAGGCAATCAGCCCCAGCATTTT. As protein: CASSEGGGGNQPQHF.

The rearrangement links TRBV20-1 to TRBJ2-5; maybe TRBD1 (5 bases). Trimming removed 6 bases at V and 3 bases at J, with 8 bases between. There are 11 residues in the CDR3. In germline, CDR1 is DFQATT, CDR2 SNEGSKA (reference sequence). CDR3: CSADREETQYF. The CDR3 DNA is TGCAGTGCCGACAGAGAAGAGACCCAGTACTTC.

In this sample, this clone turned up once. The chain links TRBV6-4 to TRBJ1-2, with unresolved D. The V end was cut by 2 bases, the J end by 8 bases, with 9 bases between. The CDR3 is 12 residues long. The V gene's germline CDR1 is MRHNA and CDR2 SNTAGT. CDR3: CASSDAYWGYTF. The CDR3 region has the DNA TGTGCCAGCAGTGACGCATACTGGGGCTACACCTTC.

As to this clone: Other nucleotide sequences in the sample specify the same CDR3. The gene calls are TRBV5-4 and TRBJ1-6; TRBD1 agrees at 8 bases. This CDR3 contains 13 residues. Germline CDR1 reads SGHNT; CDR2 reads YYREEE (reference sequence). The V gene end was trimmed by 5 bases and the J gene end by 8 bases; junction bases not matched to a gene: 3. CDR3 in amino acids: CASSAQGDSPLHF. The CDR3, as DNA: TGTGCCAGCAGTGCACAGGGGGATTCACCCCTCCACTTT.

The rearrangement links TRBV6-1 to TRBJ1-5; 7 positions match TRBD1. The CDR3 loop spans 19 amino acids. The V gene's germline CDR1 is MNHNS and CDR2 SASEGT. J lost 5 bases, V lost 1 base, and 17 bases had no gene match. CDR3 sequence: CASSEVRMSSGTVYQPQHF. The CDR3 DNA reads as TGTGCCAGCAGTGAAGTTAGAATGAGTTCCGGGACAGTCTATCAGCCCCAGCATTTT.

The CDR3 is CAWSEGTAHNQPQHF. CDR3 DNA sequence: TGTGCCTGGAGTGAGGGGACAGCACATAATCAGCCCCAGCATTTT. This chain uses TRBV30 with TRBJ1-5; 7 bases are a match to TRBD1. Germline V gene data show CDR1 as GTSNPN and CDR2 as SVGIG (reference sequence). The CDR3 has 15 residues. Losses at the gene ends were 1 base for V and 4 bases for J; bases not matched to a gene: 7.

The rearrangement links TRBV27 to TRBJ2-1, with 10 nucleotides matching TRBD1. This CDR3 has 15 amino acids. V shed 6 bases and J 10 bases; nucleotides not matched to a gene: 12. The germline V gene encodes CDR1 MNHEY and CDR2 SMNVEV (reference sequence). The CDR3 reads CASRFGTGDVLEQFF. As DNA, the CDR3 is TGTGCCAGCAGGTTTGGGACAGGGGATGTTCTAGAGCAGTTCTTC.

The chain is built from TRBV9 and TRBJ2-7; D possibly corresponds to TRBD1 (5 bases). V was pared by 2 bases and J by 0 bases, with 9 bases between. This CDR3 region has 14 residues. In germline, CDR1 is SGDLS, CDR2 YYNGEE. CDR3 loop: CASSVGQSSYEQYF. The CDR3 DNA follows: TGTGCCAGCAGCGTGGGGCAGAGCTCCTACGAGCAGTACTTC.

This chain uses TRBV28 with TRBJ1-1, with no clear D. With 6 bases removed from V and 2 bases from J, the gap between germline ends came to 10 bases. From germline, CDR1 is MDHEN and CDR2 SYDVKM. The CDR3 sequence is 13 residues long. The CDR3 region is CASRPELNTEAFF. In nucleotides, the CDR3 is TGTGCCAGCAGGCCCGAACTTAACACTGAAGCTTTCTTT.

The genes are TRBV2 and TRBJ1-1, with a weak D call TRBD1 (5 bases). Germline values: CDR1 SNHLY, CDR2 FYNNEI. V gave up 8 bases and J gave up 6 bases, with 16 bases separating them. The CDR3 consists of 13 residues. The CDR3 reads CASLVDIESEAFF. The CDR3 DNA reads as TGTGCCAGCTTGGTGGACATTGAATCTGAAGCTTTCTTT.